This TCR beta chain is drawn from a study of response to subunit inactivated influenza vaccine. Findings and caveats of the study: Only a handful of new T cells, the authors suggested, are recruited with each seasonal influenza vaccination.

V gave up 4 bases and J gave up 1 base; unmatched junction bases: 3. Germline lookup yields CDR1 SGHRS and CDR2 YFSETQ. The CDR3 sequence is 15 residues long. TCRdb reprocessed the RT-PCR reads with MiXCR, giving one entry per CDR3 protein. Of some 600,000 distinct CDR3 sequences listed, around 15% are singletons. Ten or more counts support this clonotype. Its cognate antigen is unknown. Material: PBMCs from blood, obtained approximately 15 days before vaccination. The V gene is TRBV5-1, the J gene TRBJ2-7, with 12 nucleotides matching TRBD2. The clonotype was recovered from a man aged 45-65 years who received an inactivated influenza vaccine. CDR3 nucleotides: TGCGCCAGCAGCGCCCTAGCGGGGGGGTCCTACGAGCAGTACTTC. This encodes CASSALAGGSYEQYF.